Shown below are 4 T cell receptor beta chains from a single sample sequenced in a study of beta chain features in type 1 diabetes. Findings of the study overall: The study found moderately but significantly shorter TCRB CDR3s in all four CD4+ subsets of Type 1 diabetes patients.

No antigen is known for these receptors. Every isolated RNA sample was fully reverse transcribed, so sequencing captured expressed TCRB transcripts. Generated by immunoSEQ multiplex PCR, the TCRdb table keeps only in-frame clones and is missing some. The table records a few hundred thousand clones, 11% of them present only once. The sequenced sample was naive CD4+ T cells from blood. The receptors here all came from a man younger than 40 with type 1 diabetes.

The table lists this clone with a few counts. The V call is TRBV7-2, the J call TRBJ2-2; a weak D match, TRBD1 (6 bases). The CDR3 loop spans 15 amino acids. The germline gives CDR1 SGHTA, CDR2 FQGNSA. Trimming took off 3 bases at V and 7 bases at J, with 15 bases between the two ends. The CDR3 coding sequence is TGTGCCAGCAGCTTCTTGACAGGCCTCGGCGGGGAGCTGTTTTTT. This codes for CASSFLTGLGGELFF. Full variable domain (remainder filled in from reference TRBV7-2 and TRBJ2-2): GAGVSQSPSNKVTEKGKDVELRCDPISGHTALYWYRQSLGQGLEFLIYFQGNSAPDKSGLPSDRFSAERTGGSVSTLTIQRTQQEDSAVYLCASSFLTGLGGELFFGEGSRLTVL.

The chain's CDR3 is CASSQRPPLGRANYGYTF. The CDR3 DNA reads as TGCGCCAGCAGCCAACGACCCCCGTTGGGCAGGGCCAACTATGGCTACACCTTC. This chain joins TRBV4-1 and TRBJ1-2; tentatively, D is TRBD1 (5 bases). CDR3 size: 18 residues. In germline, CDR1 is MGHRA, CDR2 YSYEKL. V gave up 2 bases and J gave up 2 bases, with 21 bases separating them.

This clone was seen only a few times. The V gene is TRBV30, the J gene TRBJ1-1; tentative D call: TRBD1 (6 bases). The CDR3 extends over 15 amino acids. The V gene lost 2 bases and the J gene lost 5 bases, with 18 bases spanning the gap. In germline, CDR1 is GTSNPN, CDR2 SVGIG (reference sequence). The CDR3 region has the DNA TGTGCCTGGAGTACCAGCAGGGGCGGGTGGACTGAAGCTTTCTTT. This gives the protein CAWSTSRGGWTEAFF.

This chain joins TRBV27 and TRBJ2-3; 7 bases line up with TRBD1. CDR3 length: 17 amino acids. Germline CDR1 reads MNHEY; CDR2 reads SMNVEV (reference sequence). Germline trimming cut 1 base from V and 0 bases from J; bases unmatched to any gene: 7. CDR3 residues: CASSLFGQAKSTDTQYF. The CDR3 nucleotides are TGTGCCAGCAGTTTATTCGGACAGGCTAAAAGCACAGATACGCAGTATTTT.